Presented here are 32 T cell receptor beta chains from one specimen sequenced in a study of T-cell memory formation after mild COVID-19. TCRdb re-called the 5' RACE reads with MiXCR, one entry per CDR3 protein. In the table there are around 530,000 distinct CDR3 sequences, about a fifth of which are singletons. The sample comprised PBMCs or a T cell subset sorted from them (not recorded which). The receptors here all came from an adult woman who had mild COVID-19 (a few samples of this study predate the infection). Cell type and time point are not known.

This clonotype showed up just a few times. The CDR3, as DNA: TGCGCCAGCAGCTTGGTTAGCGGGGGGTTAAATGAGCAGTTCTTC. It codes for CASSLVSGGLNEQFF. The chain carries TRBV5-1 and TRBJ2-1; 10 nucleotides agree with TRBD2. Germline V gene data show CDR1 as SGHRS and CDR2 as YFSETQ. This CDR3 region has 15 residues. With 0 bases clipped from V and 7 bases from J, the junction kept 4 bases outside the gene matches.

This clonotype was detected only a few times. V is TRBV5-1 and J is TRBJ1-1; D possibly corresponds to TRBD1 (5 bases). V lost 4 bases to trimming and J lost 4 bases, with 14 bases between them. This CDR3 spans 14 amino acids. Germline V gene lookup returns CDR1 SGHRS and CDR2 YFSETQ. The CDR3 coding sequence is TGCGCCAGCAGCCCTCAGACAGTGGCCACTGAAGCTTTCTTT. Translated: CASSPQTVATEAFF. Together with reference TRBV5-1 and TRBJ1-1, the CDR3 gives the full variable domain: KAGVTQTPRYLIKTRGQQVTLSCSPISGHRSVSWYQQTPGQGLQFLFEYFSETQRNKGNFPGRFSGRQFSNSRSEMNVSTLELGDSALYLCASSPQTVATEAFFGQGTRLTVV.

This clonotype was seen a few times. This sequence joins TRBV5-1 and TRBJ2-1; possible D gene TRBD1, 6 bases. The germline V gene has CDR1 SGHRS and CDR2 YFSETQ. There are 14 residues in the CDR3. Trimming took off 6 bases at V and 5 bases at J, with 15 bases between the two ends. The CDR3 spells CASNPSGTNNEQFF. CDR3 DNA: TGCGCCAGCAACCCGTCAGGGACAAACAATGAGCAGTTCTTC.

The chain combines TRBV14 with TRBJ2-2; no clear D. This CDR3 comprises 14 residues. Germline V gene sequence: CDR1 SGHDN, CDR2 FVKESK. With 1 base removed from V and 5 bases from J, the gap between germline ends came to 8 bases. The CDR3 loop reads CASSQGEWTGELFF. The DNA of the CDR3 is TGTGCCAGCAGCCAAGGAGAATGGACCGGGGAGCTGTTTTTT.

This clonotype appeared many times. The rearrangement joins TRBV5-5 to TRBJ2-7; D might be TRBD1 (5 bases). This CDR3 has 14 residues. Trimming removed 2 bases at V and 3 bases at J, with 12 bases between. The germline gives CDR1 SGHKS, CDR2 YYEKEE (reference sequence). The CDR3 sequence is CASSFERTIYEQYF. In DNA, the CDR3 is TGTGCCAGCAGCTTCGAAAGGACAATCTACGAGCAGTACTTC.

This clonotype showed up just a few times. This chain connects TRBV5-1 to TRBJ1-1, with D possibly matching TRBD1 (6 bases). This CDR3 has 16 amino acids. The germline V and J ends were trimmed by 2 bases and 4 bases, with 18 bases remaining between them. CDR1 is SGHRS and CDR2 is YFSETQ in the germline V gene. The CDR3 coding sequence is TGCGCCAGCAGCTTAACAGGACAGAATGGGTTCACTGAAGCTTTCTTT. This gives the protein CASSLTGQNGFTEAFF. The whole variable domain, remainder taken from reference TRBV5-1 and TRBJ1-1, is KAGVTQTPRYLIKTRGQQVTLSCSPISGHRSVSWYQQTPGQGLQFLFEYFSETQRNKGNFPGRFSGRQFSNSRSEMNVSTLELGDSALYLCASSLTGQNGFTEAFFGQGTRLTVV.

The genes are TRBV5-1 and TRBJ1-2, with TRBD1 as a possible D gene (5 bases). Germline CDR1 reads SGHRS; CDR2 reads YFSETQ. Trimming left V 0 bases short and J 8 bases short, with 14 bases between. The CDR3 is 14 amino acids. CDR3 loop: CASSLDSQGLGYTF. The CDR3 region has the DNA TGCGCCAGCAGCTTGGATTCCCAGGGCCTGGGCTACACCTTC.

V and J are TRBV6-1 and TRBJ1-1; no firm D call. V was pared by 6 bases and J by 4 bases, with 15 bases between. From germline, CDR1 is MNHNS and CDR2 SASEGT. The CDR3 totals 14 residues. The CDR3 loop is CASSVRRIFTEAFF. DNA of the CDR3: TGTGCCAGCAGCGTCAGACGAATCTTCACTGAAGCTTTCTTT.

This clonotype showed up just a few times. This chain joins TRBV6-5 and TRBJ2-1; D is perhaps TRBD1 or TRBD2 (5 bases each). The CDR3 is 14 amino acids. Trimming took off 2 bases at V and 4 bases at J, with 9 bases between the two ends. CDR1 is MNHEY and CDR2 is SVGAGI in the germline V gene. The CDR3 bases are TGTGCCAGCAGTTACCGGGACCTTTACAATGAGCAGTTCTTC. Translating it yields CASSYRDLYNEQFF.

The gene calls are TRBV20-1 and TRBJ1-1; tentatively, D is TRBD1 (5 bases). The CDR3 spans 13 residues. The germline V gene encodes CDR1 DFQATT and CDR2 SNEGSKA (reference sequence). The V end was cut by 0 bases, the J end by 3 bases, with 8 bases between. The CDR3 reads CSARDQGDTEAFF. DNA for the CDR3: TGCAGTGCTAGAGACCAGGGAGACACTGAAGCTTTCTTT.

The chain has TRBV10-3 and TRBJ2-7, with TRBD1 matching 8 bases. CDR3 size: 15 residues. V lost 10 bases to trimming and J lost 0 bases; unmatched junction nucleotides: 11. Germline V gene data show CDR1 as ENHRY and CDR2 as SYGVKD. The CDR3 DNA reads TGTGCCACCTCAACCGGGACAGGCGCCTCCTACGAGCAGTACTTC. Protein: CATSTGTGASYEQYF.

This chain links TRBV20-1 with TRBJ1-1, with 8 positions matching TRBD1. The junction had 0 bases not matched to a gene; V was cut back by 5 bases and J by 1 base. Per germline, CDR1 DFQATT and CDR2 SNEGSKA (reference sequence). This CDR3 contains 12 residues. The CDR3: CSAQGANTEAFF. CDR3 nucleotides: TGCAGTGCTCAGGGGGCGAACACTGAAGCTTTCTTT.

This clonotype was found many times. CDR3 sequence: CASTFGLGSQETQYF. In nucleotides, the CDR3 is TGTGCCAGCACCTTCGGTTTAGGGAGTCAAGAGACCCAGTACTTC. The gene calls are TRBV7-9 and TRBJ2-5, with D tentatively TRBD2 (5 bases). Trimming stripped 7 bases from V and 2 bases from J, with 17 bases between. The CDR3 spans 15 residues. In germline, CDR1 is SEHNR, CDR2 FQNEAQ (reference sequence). The entire variable domain, with the rest obtained from reference TRBV7-9 and TRBJ2-5, is as follows: DTGVSQNPRHKITKRGQNVTFRCDPISEHNRLYWYRQTLGQGPEFLTYFQNEAQLEKSRLLSDRFSAERPKGSFSTLEIQRTEQGDSAMYLCASTFGLGSQETQYFGPGTRLLVL.

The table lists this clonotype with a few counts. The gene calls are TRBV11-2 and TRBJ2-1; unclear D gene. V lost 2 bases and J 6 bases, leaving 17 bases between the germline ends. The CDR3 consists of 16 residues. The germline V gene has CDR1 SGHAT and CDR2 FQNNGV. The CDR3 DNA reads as TGTGCCAGCAGCTTATATGGTTCGGGCGCCGTCAATGAGCAGTTCTTC. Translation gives CASSLYGSGAVNEQFF.

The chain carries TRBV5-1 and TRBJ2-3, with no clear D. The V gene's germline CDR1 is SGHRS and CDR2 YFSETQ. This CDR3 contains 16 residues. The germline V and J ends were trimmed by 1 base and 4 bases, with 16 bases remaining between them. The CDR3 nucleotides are TGCGCCAGCAGCTTGTATAGCCGGTCCCCCCCAGATACGCAGTATTTT. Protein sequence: CASSLYSRSPPDTQYF.

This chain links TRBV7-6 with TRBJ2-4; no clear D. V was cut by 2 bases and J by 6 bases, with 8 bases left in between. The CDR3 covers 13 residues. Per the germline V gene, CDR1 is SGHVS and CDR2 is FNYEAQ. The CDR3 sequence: CASSLPGLNIQYF. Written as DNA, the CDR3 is TGTGCCAGCAGCTTACCAGGATTAAACATTCAGTACTTC.

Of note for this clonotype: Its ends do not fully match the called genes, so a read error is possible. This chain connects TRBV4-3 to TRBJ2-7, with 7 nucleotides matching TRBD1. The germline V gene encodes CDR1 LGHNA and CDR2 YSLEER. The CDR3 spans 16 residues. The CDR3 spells CASGQFPPDRVREQYF. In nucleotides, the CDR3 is TGCGCCAGCGGCCAATTCCCCCCAGACAGGGTAAGGGAGCAGTACTTC.

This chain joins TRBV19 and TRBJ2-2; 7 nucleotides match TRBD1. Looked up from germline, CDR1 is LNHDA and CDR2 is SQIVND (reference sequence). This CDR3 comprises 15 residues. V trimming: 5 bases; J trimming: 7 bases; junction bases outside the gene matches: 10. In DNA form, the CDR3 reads TGTGCCAGTAGTGAGAGACAGGGTCGCGGCGGGGAGCTGTTTTTT. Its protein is CASSERQGRGGELFF. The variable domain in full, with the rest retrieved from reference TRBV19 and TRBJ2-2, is DGGITQSPKYLFRKEGQNVTLSCEQNLNHDAMYWYRQDPGQGLRLIYYSQIVNDFQKGDIAEGYSVSREKKESFPLTVTSAQKNPTAFYLCASSERQGRGGELFFGEGSRLTVL.

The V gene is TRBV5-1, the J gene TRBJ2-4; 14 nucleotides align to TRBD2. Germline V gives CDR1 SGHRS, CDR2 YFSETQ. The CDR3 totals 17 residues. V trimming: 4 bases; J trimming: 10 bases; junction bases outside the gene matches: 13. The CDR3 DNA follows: TGCGCCAGCAGCCAATCAACGGGACTAGCGGGGGAAGGAATTCAGTACTTC. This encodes CASSQSTGLAGEGIQYF.

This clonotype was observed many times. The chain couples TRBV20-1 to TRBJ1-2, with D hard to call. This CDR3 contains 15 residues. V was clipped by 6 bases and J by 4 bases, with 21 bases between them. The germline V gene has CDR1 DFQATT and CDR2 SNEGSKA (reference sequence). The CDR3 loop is CSAGGWSPKSYGYTF. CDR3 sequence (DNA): TGCAGTGCGGGCGGGTGGAGCCCTAAGAGCTATGGCTACACCTTC.

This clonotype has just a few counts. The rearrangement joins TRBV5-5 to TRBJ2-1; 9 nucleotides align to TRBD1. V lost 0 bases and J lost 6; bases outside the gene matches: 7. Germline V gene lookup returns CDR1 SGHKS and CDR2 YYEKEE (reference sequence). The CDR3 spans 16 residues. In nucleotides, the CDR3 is TGTGCCAGCAGCTTGGAATGGGGACAGGGAGGCAATGAGCAGTTCTTC. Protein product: CASSLEWGQGGNEQFF.

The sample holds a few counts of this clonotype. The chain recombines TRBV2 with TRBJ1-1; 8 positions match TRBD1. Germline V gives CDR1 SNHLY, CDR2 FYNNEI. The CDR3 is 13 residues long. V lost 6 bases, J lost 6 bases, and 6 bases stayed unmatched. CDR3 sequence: CASRTDRDAEAFF. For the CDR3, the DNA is TGTGCCAGCAGAACGGACAGGGACGCTGAAGCTTTCTTT.

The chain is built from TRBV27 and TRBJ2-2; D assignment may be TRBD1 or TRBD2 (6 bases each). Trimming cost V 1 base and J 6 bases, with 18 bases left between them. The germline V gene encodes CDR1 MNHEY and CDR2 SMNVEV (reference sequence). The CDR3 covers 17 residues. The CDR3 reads CASSLWQGGGAPGELFF. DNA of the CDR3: TGTGCCAGCAGTTTATGGCAAGGAGGGGGAGCTCCCGGGGAGCTGTTTTTT.

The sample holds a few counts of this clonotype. This CDR3 reads CASSQDNGGSEAFF. The CDR3 coding sequence is TGCGCCAGCAGCCAAGATAACGGGGGGTCTGAAGCTTTCTTT. The V and J genes are TRBV4-1 and TRBJ1-1, with TRBD1 as a possible D gene (5 bases). CDR3 size: 14 residues. Deletions cut 0 bases from V and 6 bases from J, with 11 bases between. CDR1 and CDR2 from the germline V gene are MGHRA and YSYEKL.

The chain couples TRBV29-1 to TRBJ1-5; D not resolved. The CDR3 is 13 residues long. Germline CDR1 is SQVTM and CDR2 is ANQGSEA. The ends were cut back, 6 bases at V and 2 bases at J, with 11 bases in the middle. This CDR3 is CSVRDKRNQPQHF. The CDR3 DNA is TGCAGCGTCCGAGACAAACGCAATCAGCCCCAGCATTTT. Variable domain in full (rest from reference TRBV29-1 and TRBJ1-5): SAVISQKPSRDICQRGTSLTIQCQVDSQVTMMFWYRQQPGQSLTLIATANQGSEATYESGFVIDKFPISRPNLTFSTLTVSNMSPEDSSIYLCSVRDKRNQPQHFGDGTRLSIL.

The CDR3 nucleotides read TGTGCCAGCAGCCCCTCTAGCGGGGGGGCGTTAGATACGCAGTATTTT. Protein: CASSPSSGGALDTQYF. The V and J genes are TRBV5-5 and TRBJ2-3; TRBD2 aligns across 12 bases. Germline V gives CDR1 SGHKS, CDR2 YYEKEE (reference sequence). The CDR3 sequence is 16 residues long. The ends lost 4 bases at V and 5 bases at J; junction bases unmatched: 8.

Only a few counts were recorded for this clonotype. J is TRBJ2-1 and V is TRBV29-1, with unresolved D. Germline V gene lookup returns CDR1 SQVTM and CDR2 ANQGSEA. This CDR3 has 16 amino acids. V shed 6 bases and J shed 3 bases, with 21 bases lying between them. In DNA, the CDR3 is TGCAGCGTCACGCCGGGCCTCCAAGTTTACTACAATGAGCAGTTCTTC. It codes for CSVTPGLQVYYNEQFF.

The CDR3 region is CASAVQEVSYEQYF. The CDR3 nucleotides read TGTGCCAGCGCTGTACAGGAAGTCTCCTACGAGCAGTACTTC. V usage is TRBV2 and J usage is TRBJ2-7; D perhaps matches TRBD1 (5 bases). Trimming took off 8 bases at V and 0 bases at J, with 14 bases between the two ends. The CDR3 spans 14 residues. Germline V gene data show CDR1 as SNHLY and CDR2 as FYNNEI.

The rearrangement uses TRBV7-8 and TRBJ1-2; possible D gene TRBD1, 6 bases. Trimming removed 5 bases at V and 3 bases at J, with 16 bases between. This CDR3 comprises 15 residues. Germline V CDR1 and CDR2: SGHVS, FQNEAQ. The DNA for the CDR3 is TGTGCCAGCAGCGACCCCGGGGGGCTGGACTATGGCTACACCTTC. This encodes CASSDPGGLDYGYTF. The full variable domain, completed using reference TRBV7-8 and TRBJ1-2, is GAGVSQSPRYKVAKRGQDVALRCDPISGHVSLFWYQQALGQGPEFLTYFQNEAQLDKSGLPSDRFFAERPEGSVSTLKIQRTQQEDSAVYLCASSDPGGLDYGYTFGSGTRLTVV.

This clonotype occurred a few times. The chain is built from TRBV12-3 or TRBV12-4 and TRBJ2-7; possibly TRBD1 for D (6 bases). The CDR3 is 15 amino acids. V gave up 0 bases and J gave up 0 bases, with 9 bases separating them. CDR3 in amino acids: CASSLAPGVSYEQYF. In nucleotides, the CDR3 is TGTGCCAGCAGTTTAGCCCCAGGGGTCTCCTACGAGCAGTACTTC.

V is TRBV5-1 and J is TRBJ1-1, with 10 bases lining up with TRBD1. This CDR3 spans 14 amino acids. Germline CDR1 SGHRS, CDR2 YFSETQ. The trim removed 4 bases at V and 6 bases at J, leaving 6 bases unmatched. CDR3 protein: CASSRDRGISEAFF. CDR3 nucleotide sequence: TGCGCCAGCAGCCGGGACAGGGGAATTTCTGAAGCTTTCTTT.

The CDR3 region is CATSDLHSASSFDEQFF. The CDR3, as DNA: TGTGCCACCAGTGATTTGCACAGTGCCTCTAGCTTCGATGAGCAGTTCTTC. The chain carries TRBV24-1 and TRBJ2-1; D may be TRBD2 (5 bases). CDR1 KGHDR and CDR2 SFDVKD come from the germline V gene. The CDR3 extends over 17 amino acids. V lost 0 bases and J lost 8, with 19 bases in between.